The clone carrying this TCR beta chain was detected only a few times. The data originate from a study of cytotoxic CD8 clonotypes in ibrutinib-treated CLL. Germline loops: CDR1 MNHNS, CDR2 SASEGT. V lost 4 bases, J lost 5 bases, and 17 bases lay in between. The CDR3 is 15 amino acids. The repertoire was sequenced with immunoSEQ multiplex PCR; TCRdb's copy has only in-frame clones and lacks some. This table has fewer than 50,000 clones, 60% to 70% appearing once. This receptor was obtained from a human donor with chronic lymphocytic leukemia. This sample comprised PBMCs, obtained after 24 months of ibrutinib treatment. The chain is built from TRBV6-1 and TRBJ1-1, with D perhaps TRBD1 (5 bases). CDR3 region: CASSVAGPKKTEAFF. Here the CDR3 DNA reads TGTGCCAGCAGTGTTGCGGGACCTAAGAAAACTGAAGCTTTCTTT.